The present T cell receptor beta chain was sequenced within a study of blood T cell repertoires in COVID-19 (dated by TCRdb to 2020 to 2021). Regarding the research as a whole: Collaborator samples came from the United States, Italy and Spain and covered acute and convalescent phases of COVID-19. The material from the prospective study consisted of cDNA or gDNA derived from T cells, B-cell-depleted T cells, or PBMCs. The dataset comprised deeply sampled blood TCRbeta repertoires from subjects exposed to, actively infected with, or recovered from COVID-19. A freely available public database, intended as a resource for researchers studying the immune response to SARS-CoV-2, is where the repertoires were released. The samples were drawn from two sources: the first 160 participants of the ongoing ImmuneRACE study, and 1,000 to 1,500 subjects contributed by 6 global collaborators. Sample metadata almost always included a de-identified subject ID, COVID-19 status, age in years and sex. Where available, HLA class I and class II types were obtained from metadata supplied by the sample provider rather than from assay-based typing. Overall study outcomes, separate from this receptor: The amount of clinical and demographic metadata varied by source and participant and was provided uncurated.

V is cut back by 2 bases and J by 2 bases, with 6 bases in the junction unmatched. Reading the germline V gene (reference sequence) gives CDR1 LGHDT and CDR2 YNNKEL. The CDR3 runs 18 residues from the cysteine to the phenylalanine. Here the CDR3 DNA is all that survives: 54 bases in frame from base 1. At one collaborating source in Seattle, patients were enrolled during active infection and were followed longitudinally through the course of disease. Each collaborating institution followed its own protocols to collect whole blood in K2EDTA tubes. For TCRbeta analysis, collaborator samples were shipped as frozen whole blood, as isolated PBMCs, or as DNA extracted from either sample type. TCRbeta CDR3 regions were amplified from genomic DNA using the immunoSEQ Assay, a bias-controlled multiplex PCR. In the original analysis: Within the assay, amplification of reference gene primers was used to estimate how many nucleated cells each sample contained. To quantify the absolute abundance of each unique TCRbeta CDR3 rearrangement, sequence reads were collapsed and filtered. For each sample, productive Simpson clonality was calculated as the square root of Simpson's diversity index over productive rearrangements. Not all clones reach the TCRdb copy of this immuneACCESS table, which keeps in-frame sequences only. Checked studies attribute under half of the gap to unresolved V genes and leave the rest unexplained. Clonal size and the V and J genes are those of that table, whereas D and trimming came from the DNA. Within this sample are roughly 52,000 clones, with roughly 87% of them counted one time only. The leading ten clones occupy about 3.6% of the sample.

On this clone: Its antigen has not been determined. No quality values exist for individual bases; no much larger clone is one base distant.

Here the chain combines TRBV3-1 (or the pseudogene TRBV3-2) and TRBJ2-6; 10 bases in the middle match TRBD1. Sequencing was performed on peripheral blood. This TCR was recovered from a man aged 40-50 years with COVID-19, enrolled during active disease. The DNA sequence is given as TGTGCCAGCAGCCAACGGGGACAGGGGAGACCTGGGGCCAACGTCCTGACTTTC. It translates as CASSQRGQGRPGANVLTF.